Following are 14 T cell receptor beta chains from one sample sequenced in a study of T cell responses to AZD1222 COVID-19 vaccine (dated by TCRdb to the early 2020s). The library was made by the immunoSEQ multiplex PCR assay. TCRdb carries this immuneACCESS record with in-frame sequences only. Its versions omit some clonotypes, under half of them owing to an unresolved V gene in the studies checked, with the rest unexplained. Here the sample has about 220,000 clones; about 92% occur a single time. Around 1% of the sample goes to the ten largest clones. Reading the label with the study, this specimen's time point is: baseline before first vaccination. What the treatment or condition label conveys for this sample: meningococcal conjugate vaccine given as trial control. The material was peripheral blood, obtained on day 0 of MenACWY control vaccination. The receptor source for this set is an adult in good health.

The table lists this clone with a count of one. V is TRBV7-2 and J is TRBJ2-5; 8 positions match TRBD2. Germline V gene data show CDR1 as SGHTA and CDR2 as FQGNSA. The CDR3 sequence is 15 residues long. V lost 3 bases, J lost 4 bases, and 7 bases stayed unmatched. The CDR3 sequence is CASSLGTSPAETQYF. CDR3 nucleotides: TGTGCCAGCAGCTTGGGGACTAGTCCTGCAGAGACCCAGTACTTC.

The rearrangement links TRBV13 to TRBJ2-4; tentative D call: TRBD1 (6 bases). CDR1 is PRHDT and CDR2 is FYEKMQ in the germline V gene (reference sequence). V was cut by 5 bases and J by 13 bases, with 24 bases left in between. CDR3 length equals 15 residues. In DNA form, the CDR3 reads TGTGCCAGCAGCCCCAGGGACAAGTTCTCTGAGGGGCAGTACTTC. Encoded protein: CASSPRDKFSEGQYF.

The chain combines TRBV7-6 with TRBJ1-2; a weak D match, TRBD1 (5 bases). CDR3 size: 14 residues. Germline V gives CDR1 SGHVS, CDR2 FNYEAQ. V was cut by 1 base and J by 6 bases, with 12 bases left in between. CDR3 region: CASSLDPGTDGYTF. CDR3 in DNA: TGTGCCAGCAGCTTAGACCCCGGGACGGATGGCTACACCTTC.

The chain employs TRBV11-2 and TRBJ1-1; maybe TRBD1 (6 bases). The CDR3 extends over 15 amino acids. Germline V gives CDR1 SGHAT, CDR2 FQNNGV. V was trimmed by 1 base and J by 4 bases, leaving 13 bases between them. The CDR3: CASSLVGGVGTEAFF. In DNA form, the CDR3 reads TGTGCCAGCAGCTTAGTTGGGGGCGTTGGCACTGAAGCTTTCTTT.

The chain links TRBV9 to TRBJ1-6; 11 bases fit TRBD1. The CDR3 is 20 residues long. CDR1 is SGDLS and CDR2 is YYNGEE in the germline V gene. The trim removed 3 bases at V and 2 bases at J, leaving 13 bases unmatched. The CDR3 loop reads CASSAQSGTGGRTYNSPLHF. CDR3 nucleotides: TGTGCCAGCAGCGCCCAATCCGGGACAGGGGGTCGGACCTATAATTCACCCCTCCACTTT.

A few counts support this clone. DNA of the CDR3: TGTGCCATCAGTGATCTCCGAGGCACAGATACGCAGTATTTT. This translates into CAISDLRGTDTQYF. This chain links TRBV10-3 with TRBJ2-3; D remains unclear. V lost 3 bases and J 1 base, leaving 8 bases between the germline ends. The CDR3 consists of 14 residues. CDR1 ENHRY and CDR2 SYGVKD come from the germline V gene.

As DNA, the CDR3 is TGCAGTGCTGTGGGGGGGCATGGCTACACCTTC. Translating it yields CSAVGGHGYTF. The chain carries TRBV20-1 and TRBJ1-2, with TRBD1 as a possible D gene (6 bases). The V and J ends lost 5 bases and 6 bases respectively, with 10 bases between them. This CDR3 is built from 11 residues. CDR1 DFQATT and CDR2 SNEGSKA come from the germline V gene (reference sequence).

This clone was counted a single time. The chain employs TRBV2 and TRBJ1-1, with no clear D. Trimming cost V 0 bases and J 1 base, with 3 bases left between them. The germline CDR1 and CDR2 sequences are SNHLY and FYNNEI. The CDR3 runs to 13 residues. The CDR3 protein is CASSEAGNTEAFF. The CDR3 DNA reads TGTGCCAGCAGTGAAGCGGGGAACACTGAAGCTTTCTTT.

V and J are TRBV19 and TRBJ1-2, with 7 nucleotides matching TRBD1. There are 14 residues in the CDR3. Germline-derived CDR1 and CDR2 are LNHDA and SQIVND (reference sequence). V was clipped by 5 bases and J by 8 bases; unmatched bases: 11. CDR3 region: CASSLGQPVRGYTF. The DNA for the CDR3 is TGTGCCAGTAGTCTGGGACAGCCTGTGAGGGGCTACACCTTC.

V gene TRBV11-2 combines with J gene TRBJ1-2; D not certain. Trimming shortened V by 5 bases and J by 7 bases, and 14 bases separated the two germline ends. The CDR3 has 13 residues. Germline assignment: CDR1 SGHAT and CDR2 FQNNGV. The DNA for the CDR3 is TGTGCCAGCAGCCCCAGCGTTGGACGTGGCTACACCTTC. Translated: CASSPSVGRGYTF.

This clone was seen a single time. The chain uses TRBV27 and TRBJ2-7; 15 bases map to TRBD2. This CDR3 region has 15 residues. The V and J ends lost 5 bases and 3 bases, in that order; junction bases with no gene match: 2. Per germline, CDR1 MNHEY and CDR2 SMNVEV (reference sequence). For the CDR3, the DNA is TGTGCCAGCAGTGGGACTAGCGGGGGGAGCTACGAGCAGTACTTC. Its protein is CASSGTSGGSYEQYF.

The rearrangement joins TRBV7-3 to TRBJ2-3; a weak D match, TRBD2 (6 bases). Germline values: CDR1 SGHTA, CDR2 FQGTGA. The CDR3 sequence is 16 residues long. Deletions cut 2 bases from V and 2 bases from J, with 14 bases between. CDR3 sequence: CASSLRASDPTDTQYF. CDR3 bases: TGTGCCAGCAGCTTACGCGCTAGCGACCCCACAGATACGCAGTATTTT.

CDR3 sequence: CASSPGRRLAGWSEQFF. The CDR3 nucleotides read TGTGCCAGCAGCCCGGGACGGAGACTAGCGGGGTGGAGTGAGCAGTTCTTC. This chain joins TRBV28 and TRBJ2-1; 11 bases fit TRBD2. After removal of 6 bases from V and 9 bases from J, the junction contained 16 bases not matched to a gene. The CDR3 is made up of 17 amino acids. The germline V gene has CDR1 MDHEN and CDR2 SYDVKM. Full variable domain (remainder filled in from reference TRBV28 and TRBJ2-1): DVKVTQSSRYLVKRTGEKVFLECVQDMDHENMFWYRQDPGLGLRLIYFSYDVKMKEKGDIPEGYSVSREKKERFSLILESASTNQTSMYLCASSPGRRLAGWSEQFFGPGTRLTVL.

This chain uses TRBV7-9 with TRBJ2-2; D is unclear. The CDR3 spans 11 residues. The V end was cut by 3 bases, the J end by 7 bases, with 3 bases between. The germline gives CDR1 SEHNR, CDR2 FQNEAQ (reference sequence). DNA for the CDR3: TGTGCCAGCAGCTTGGTCGGGGAGCTGTTTTTT. Translation gives CASSLVGELFF.